The TCR beta chain described here comes from a study of response to subunit inactivated influenza vaccine. MiXCR, run by TCRdb on the RT-PCR reads, gives a single entry per CDR3 protein. The repertoire holds 500,000 to 600,000 distinct CDR3 sequences, 13% to 15% seen once, with 8.5% to 14% in the top ten. This CDR3 is 15 amino acids long. Looked up from germline, CDR1 is MNHEY and CDR2 is SVGEGT. V lost 5 bases and J lost 3; bases outside the gene matches: 9. This clonotype was observed a handful of times. The receptor comes from a man aged 50-59 years who received an inactivated influenza vaccine. The J gene is TRBJ2-7, the V gene TRBV6-2 or TRBV6-3, with 8 positions matching TRBD1. Source: PBMCs from blood, taken roughly 13 days after vaccination. CDR3 region: CASSRPGQAIYEQYF. CDR3 bases: TGTGCCAGCAGTAGGCCGGGACAGGCGATCTACGAGCAGTACTTC.